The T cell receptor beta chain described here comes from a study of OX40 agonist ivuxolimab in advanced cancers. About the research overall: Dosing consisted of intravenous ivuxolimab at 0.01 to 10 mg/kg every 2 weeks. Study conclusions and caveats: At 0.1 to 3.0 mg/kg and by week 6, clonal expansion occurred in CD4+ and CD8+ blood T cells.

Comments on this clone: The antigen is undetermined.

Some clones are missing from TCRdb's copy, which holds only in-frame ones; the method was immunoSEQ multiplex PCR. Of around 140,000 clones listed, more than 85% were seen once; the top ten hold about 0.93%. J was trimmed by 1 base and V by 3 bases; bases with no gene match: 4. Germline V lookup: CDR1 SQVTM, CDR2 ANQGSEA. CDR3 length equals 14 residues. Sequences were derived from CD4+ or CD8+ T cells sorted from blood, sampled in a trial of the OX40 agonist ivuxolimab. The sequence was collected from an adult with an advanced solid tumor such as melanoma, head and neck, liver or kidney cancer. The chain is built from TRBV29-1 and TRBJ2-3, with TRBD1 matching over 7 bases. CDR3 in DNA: TGCAGCGTTGATGAAACAGGGGGCACAGATACGCAGTATTTT. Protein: CSVDETGGTDTQYF.